This TCR beta chain emerged from a study of blood T cells in healthy people across ages. General study points: Reliance upon unsorted PBMCs precluded definitive naive versus antigen-experienced comparison. Because donor CMV status was unknown, expanded clonotype changes were possibly confounded. Total diversity from one million sequenced T cells was likely underestimated.

Primers used in a second PCR of roughly 6 to 11 cycles were a sample-barcoded 5' primer and a J-beta primer mix. Carrying 12 random nucleotides, a template-switch adaptor labeled each individual cDNA molecule. TCRdb reprocessed the 5' RACE reads with MiXCR, giving one entry per CDR3 protein. The data contain 1.2 million to 1.5 million distinct CDR3 sequences, about 43% of them singletons. On this clonotype itself: Its antigen is still unknown.

The specimen sequenced was blood. The TCR comes from a woman under 30 in good health.

Here the CDR3 reads CASSALNKRLAGGYEQYF. CDR3 in DNA: TGTGCCAGCAGCGCCTTAAATAAGAGGCTAGCGGGAGGGTACGAGCAGTACTTC. The rearrangement links TRBV21-1 to TRBJ2-7; the DNA was not compared with TRBD2, the D call given in the table. TRBV21-1 is given as a pseudogene. CDR3 length: 18 residues.